Listed below are T cell receptor beta chains from one sample, sequenced in a study of CD8+CD57+ T cells in acquired aplastic anemia. TCRdb redid the calling of the reads with MiXCR, one entry per CDR3 protein. This table holds under 150,000 distinct CDR3 sequences, roughly 40% found once. Sequenced material: sorted CD4+, CD8+, or CD8+CD57+ T cells (not recorded which) from PBMCs. These receptors were taken from a human donor with aplastic anemia. Both conserved end residues are part of each CDR3. The order of the fields is J gene, clone size, D gene, V gene, CDR3 DNA, CDR3 protein. D genes are given only for firm matches. Only part of the rows carry a size: once, few, many, or a class if the clone is expanded.

TRBJ1-1	-	-	TRBV29-1	TGCAGCGTTGCAGGGTTCACTGAAGCTTTCTTT	CSVAGFTEAFF
TRBJ2-1	many	-	TRBV7-9	TGTGCCAGCAGCTTAGTAACAGGGATTATCAATGAGCAGTTCTTC	CASSLVTGIINEQFF
TRBJ1-4	few	-	TRBV6-1	TGTGCCAGCAGCCCCGGACTCGCGAATGAAAAACTGTTTTTT	CASSPGLANEKLFF
TRBJ1-1	-	-	TRBV29-1	TGCAGCGTTATCCCCGAGGGGATGAACACTGAAGCTTTCTTT	CSVIPEGMNTEAFF
TRBJ1-4	once	-	TRBV10-3	TGTGCCATCAGTGAGTCTATGGGGGAAAAACTGTTTTTT	CAISESMGEKLFF
TRBJ1-1	many	-	TRBV11-3	TGTGCCAGCAGCTTAAGCGTCGACCGGCGGACTGAAGCTTTCTTT	CASSLSVDRRTEAFF
TRBJ2-6	-	TRBD1	TRBV19	TGTGCCAGTACCCCTTTGACAGGGGAGGCTGGGGCCAACGTCCTGACTTTC	CASTPLTGEAGANVLTF
TRBJ2-5	many	-	TRBV5-5	TGTGCCAGCAGCGCCCCGGGACTGGATCAAGAGACCCAGTACTTC	CASSAPGLDQETQYF
TRBJ1-1	-	-	TRBV2	TGTGCCAGCAGTGTAAAGAAGGGAAACACTGAAGCTTTCTTT	CASSVKKGNTEAFF
TRBJ1-5	-	-	TRBV19	TGTGCCAGTAGTCTTGAGACCGCACGGCCCCAGCATTTT	CASSLETARPQHF
TRBJ1-6	-	TRBD1	TRBV19	TGTGCCAGTAGGGGACAGGTACTTAATTCACCCCTCCACTTT	CASRGQVLNSPLHF
TRBJ1-1	few	-	TRBV11-1	TGTGCCAGCAGCTTAGCGGGGAGAACTGGAGCTTTCTTT	CASSLAGRTGAFF
TRBJ2-2	-	-	TRBV19	TGTGCCAGTAGTACCCTCCGGGACAGGGAGCTGTTTTTT	CASSTLRDRELFF
TRBJ1-2	many	TRBD1	TRBV5-5	TGTGCCAGCAGCTTAGGGACAGGTCTGAGTGGCTACACCTTC	CASSLGTGLSGYTF
TRBJ2-3	many	TRBD2	TRBV4-2	TGTGCCAGCAGCCAAGGCGGGGGGGGTTCTAGCACAGATACGCAGTATTTT	CASSQGGGGSSTDTQYF
TRBJ2-5	-	TRBD2	TRBV10-1	TGCGCCAGCAGTGACCGAGGTAGCGGGTCAAGAGAGACCCAGTACTTC	CASSDRGSGSRETQYF
TRBJ2-1	once	-	TRBV7-7	TGTGCTAGCAGCCGAAACAATGGGCAGTTCTTC	CASSRNNGQFF
TRBJ2-3	once	TRBD1	TRBV5-1	TGCGCCAGCAGCTTCCGGGACAGCCCACCTACTAGCACAGATACGCAGTATTTT	CASSFRDSPPTSTDTQYF
TRBJ1-5	few	-	TRBV20-1	TGCAGTGCCAGCTCACCAGGGGACTTTAAGGGCAATCAGCCCCAGCATTTT	CSASSPGDFKGNQPQHF
TRBJ1-1	many	-	TRBV2	TGTGCCAGCAGACAGGGAATGAACACTGAAGCTTTCTTT	CASRQGMNTEAFF
TRBJ1-5	many	-	TRBV14	TGTGCCAGCAGCCAAGAACATCACAGGGACGAAGATAGCAATCAGCCCCAGCATTTT	CASSQEHHRDEDSNQPQHF
TRBJ1-6	few	TRBD1	TRBV20-1	TGCAGTGCTAGTGCCGGGACAGAAAATTCACCCCTCCACTTT	CSASAGTENSPLHF
TRBJ1-1	many	-	TRBV6-6	TGTGCCAGCAGTTACCGAGAGGGGGAGGGTGAAGCTTTCTTT	CASSYREGEGEAFF